This TCR beta chain was observed in a study of blood T cell repertoires in COVID-19. Study context: Both acute and convalescent COVID-19 samples were obtained from the United States, Italy and Spain. Nucleic acid was either cDNA or gDNA, and it came from T cells, B-cell-depleted T cells, or PBMCs.

Seattle patients were enrolled while actively infected and followed longitudinally. In the source study's methods: Nucleated cell number was recorded as an estimate derived from reference gene primer amplification. Libraries were prepared by immunoSEQ multiplex PCR; TCRdb keeps only in-frame clonotypes and omits some of them. V and J calls and clone size are as listed in that table; D and trimming were resolved from the DNA. The sample carries around 220,000 clones, roughly 80% recorded once. The length of the CDR3 is 15 residues. CDR1 is KGHDR and CDR2 is SFDVKD in the germline V gene. Trimming took off 5 bases at V and 4 bases at J, with 15 bases between the two ends.

The sample comprised peripheral blood. This chain joins TRBV24-1 and TRBJ2-3; TRBD2 is a possible D gene (7 bases). The TCR comes from an elderly woman with COVID-19, enrolled during active disease. The CDR3 DNA is TGTGCCACCAGTGTAGGGGGGGCGGGTTCAGATACGCAGTATTTT. It codes for CATSVGGAGSDTQYF.